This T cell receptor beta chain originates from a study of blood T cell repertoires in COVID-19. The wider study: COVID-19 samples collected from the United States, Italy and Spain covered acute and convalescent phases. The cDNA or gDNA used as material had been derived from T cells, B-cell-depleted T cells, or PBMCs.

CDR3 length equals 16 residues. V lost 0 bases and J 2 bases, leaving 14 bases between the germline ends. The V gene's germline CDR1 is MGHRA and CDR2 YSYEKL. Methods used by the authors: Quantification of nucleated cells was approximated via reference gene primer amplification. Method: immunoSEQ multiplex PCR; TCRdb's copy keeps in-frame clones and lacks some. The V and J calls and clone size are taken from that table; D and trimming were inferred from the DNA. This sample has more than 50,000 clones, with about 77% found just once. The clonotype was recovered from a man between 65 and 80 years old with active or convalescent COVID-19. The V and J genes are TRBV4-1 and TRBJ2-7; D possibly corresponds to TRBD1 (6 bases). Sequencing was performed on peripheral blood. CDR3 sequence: CASSQDARGRAYEQYF. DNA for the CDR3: TGCGCCAGCAGCCAAGATGCCAGGGGTAGGGCCTACGAGCAGTACTTC.